The 2 T cell receptor beta chains given below trace back to one sample, sequenced in a study of technical replicates of blood from a few donors. Data came from immunoSEQ multiplex PCR; TCRdb stores just in-frame clones and leaves some out. Counted here are approximately 78,000 clones, 80% to 95% occurring once; the ten biggest clones make up roughly 0.36%. Sequencing was done on a sample of T cells isolated from PBMCs. Receptors were obtained from a human donor in good health.

The chain couples TRBV19 to TRBJ1-1; tentatively, D is TRBD1 (6 bases). Trimming pared 5 bases from V and 0 bases from J, leaving 10 bases between. Germline V gene data show CDR1 as LNHDA and CDR2 as SQIVND (reference sequence). The CDR3 contains 14 residues. The CDR3 protein is CASSVQGMNTEAFF. The CDR3 DNA is TGTGCCAGTAGTGTACAGGGAATGAACACTGAAGCTTTCTTT.

This chain joins TRBV4-2 and TRBJ2-5; 7 nucleotides agree with TRBD2. This CDR3 has 15 residues. Germline assignment: CDR1 LGHNA and CDR2 YNFKEQ. Trimming cost V 1 base and J 1 base; bases outside gene matches: 3. The CDR3 nucleotides are TGTGCCAGCAGCCAAGTGCCTAGCGGCCAAGAGACCCAGTACTTC. Protein: CASSQVPSGQETQYF.